What follows are 3 T cell receptor beta chains derived from one specimen sequenced in a study of T-cell reconstitution after alpha-beta-depleted transplantation in children (dated by TCRdb to about 2016). Receptor amplification or capture employed PCR. The listed sequencing device is Illumina HiSeq 2500. Molecular barcoding was employed in the preparation of TCR libraries, with unique molecular identifiers being used to normalize TCRbeta repertoire quantification. Through fastp at Q25 and MiXCR, TCRdb rebuilt clones from the public reads, retaining in-frame beta chains. Identical CDR3 proteins give one entry, which carries the most common genes and DNA. The sample table records over 400,000 distinct CDR3 sequences; approximately 13% of these occur just once. The ten largest clones capture 5% to 6% of the sample. This sample comprised PBMCs from the stem cell graft donor, obtained from the stem cell graft. These receptors came from a human donor who donated a stem cell graft to a child with combined immunodeficiency.

This clonotype occurred many times. V and J are TRBV6-5 and TRBJ2-3; 10 nucleotides line up with TRBD2. The CDR3 runs to 16 residues. J gave up 4 bases and V 2 bases, and 6 bases lay outside the gene matches. The germline V gene encodes CDR1 MNHEY and CDR2 SVGAGI. CDR3 in DNA: TGTGCCAGCAGTTACCTCCTAGCGGGAGTTTCAGATACGCAGTATTTT. It encodes CASSYLLAGVSDTQYF.

V is TRBV30 and J is TRBJ2-7; 7 nucleotides agree with TRBD2. After removal of 5 bases from V and 2 bases from J, the junction contained 6 bases not matched to a gene. The CDR3 extends over 13 amino acids. Looked up from germline, CDR1 is GTSNPN and CDR2 is SVGIG (reference sequence). For the CDR3, the DNA is TGTGCCTGGCACCGGGACTACACCTACGAGCAGTACTTC. Amino acid sequence: CAWHRDYTYEQYF.

This clonotype was counted a few times. J is TRBJ2-3 and V is TRBV7-6; D is undetermined. The CDR3 loop spans 15 amino acids. V lost 2 bases and J 3 bases, leaving 12 bases between the germline ends. CDR1 is SGHVS and CDR2 is FNYEAQ in the germline V gene. The CDR3 region is CASSLKGRVTDTQYF. DNA of the CDR3: TGTGCCAGCAGCTTAAAAGGCAGAGTGACAGATACGCAGTATTTT.